This T cell receptor beta chain is from a study of cytomegalovirus exposure and HLA in healthy donors. Points from the study as a whole: Using a false discovery rate of 0.05, a later analysis showed that approximately 18,000 TCR beta sequences were associated with HLA alleles. Reports indicate that TCR beta sequences accurately predicted the HLA-A and HLA-B alleles of most subjects.

Germline loops: CDR1 SGHRS, CDR2 YFSETQ. Trimming left V 0 bases short and J 5 bases short, with 8 bases between. CDR3 length: 13 residues. Points on this clone: Its antigen is still unknown.

With 60 Vbeta and 13 Jbeta primers, the PCR was carried out. Only in-frame clones appear in the TCRdb table, and some are missing; sequencing was by immunoSEQ multiplex PCR. The sample includes 75,000 to 90,000 clones, 79% of them seen just once. Sequencing used PBMCs. The V and J genes are TRBV5-1 and TRBJ2-5; no reliable D call. The clonotype comes from a middle-aged woman in good health and CMV-seropositive. The CDR3 DNA reads TGCGCCAGCAGCTTGGTGGTCGGGGAGACCCAGTACTTC. This gives the protein CASSLVVGETQYF.